A selection of T cell receptor beta chains follows, all from one sample in a study of blood T cell repertoires in COVID-19. The table came from immunoSEQ multiplex PCR; TCRdb's copy has only in-frame clones and leaves some out. The profile shows 200,000 or so clones, around 85% of them singletons. The specimen was peripheral blood. These receptors were taken from a woman aged 70-85 years with acute or convalescent COVID-19. Each CDR3 is given with its conserved first and last residue. D genes are given only for firm matches. The size entry is marked missing in some rows and otherwise reads once, few, many or a size class.

TRBV11-2,.,TRBJ2-1,.,TGTGCCAGCAGCCCGCGGAACTCAGACAATGAGCAGTTCTTC,CASSPRNSDNEQFF
TRBV5-1,.,TRBJ2-2,TRBD2,TGCGCCAGCAGCCCCGGGACTAGCGTTACCGGGGAGCTGTTTTTT,CASSPGTSVTGELFF
TRBV2,.,TRBJ1-5,TRBD1,TGTGCCAGCGGGACAGGGGGCTTCGGAAATCAGCCCCAGCATTTT,CASGTGGFGNQPQHF
TRBV19,once,TRBJ2-3,.,TGTGCCAGTAGTATAGGGGCAGGTATCACAGATACGCAGTATTTT,CASSIGAGITDTQYF
TRBV12-5,.,TRBJ2-1,TRBD2,TGTGCTAGTGGTTTGGTACTATTAGCGGGAACCAGCTACAATGAGCAGTTCTTC,CASGLVLLAGTSYNEQFF
TRBV6-5,.,TRBJ2-7,.,TGTGCCAGCACCCATGGGACAACCTACGAGCAGTACTTC,CASTHGTTYEQYF
TRBV7-2,.,TRBJ1-6,.,TGTGCCAGCAGCTTAGGGGACTCACTTAATTCACCCCTCCACTTT,CASSLGDSLNSPLHF
TRBV5-6,.,TRBJ2-1,TRBD2,TGTGCCAGCAGCTTGGGAGAGTTGAGACTAGCGGGAGGTGAGCAGTTCTTC,CASSLGELRLAGGEQFF
TRBV9,.,TRBJ2-7,.,TGTGCCAGCAGCTTCGGCTGGAGCTCCTACGAGCAGTACTTC,CASSFGWSSYEQYF
TRBV7-2,.,TRBJ2-7,TRBD1,TGTGCCAGCAGCCTAAGACAGGGGCGAGACGAGCAGTACTTC,CASSLRQGRDEQYF
TRBV7-2,.,TRBJ2-5,TRBD1,TGTGCCAGCAGCTCCCGGACAGGGGGAGAGACCCAGTACTTC,CASSSRTGGETQYF
TRBV3-1/TRBV3-2,.,TRBJ1-6,.,TGTGCCAGCAGCCAGTCGAATTCACCCCTCCACTTT,CASSQSNSPLHF
TRBV5-1,.,TRBJ2-3,TRBD2,TGCGCCAGCAGCCCGGTAGCGGGAAAAACAGATACGCAGTATTTT,CASSPVAGKTDTQYF
TRBV6-6,.,TRBJ2-7,.,TGTGCCAGCAGTTACCCGAAGGGGACTTTGGGGTACGAGCAGTACTTC,CASSYPKGTLGYEQYF
TRBV7-3,.,TRBJ2-7,.,TGTGCCAGCAGCTTACACGGGGGTCGGTACGAGCAGTACTTC,CASSLHGGRYEQYF
TRBV3-1/TRBV3-2,.,TRBJ1-5,TRBD1,TGTGCCAGCAGCCAAGGGGGACAGGGGGCAGGGGGACAGCCCCAGCATTTT,CASSQGGQGAGGQPQHF
TRBV7-9,.,TRBJ1-1,.,TGTGCCAGCAGCCCGACGACAGGAATGAACACTGAAGCTTTCTTT,CASSPTTGMNTEAFF
TRBV27,.,TRBJ1-2,.,TGTGCCAGCAGTCCGACCGGCCTCTCTAATAGGACAAACTTC,CASSPTGLSNRTNF
TRBV19,.,TRBJ2-3,TRBD2,TGTGCCAGTAGTATAGGCGGGGGGAGCACAGATACGCAGTATTTT,CASSIGGGSTDTQYF
TRBV4-1,few,TRBJ2-1,TRBD1,TGCGCCAGCAGCCAAGTACAGGGGGCTAGTGAGCAGTTCTTC,CASSQVQGASEQFF
TRBV6-5,.,TRBJ1-2,.,TGTGCCAGCAAGATACAGGGAGATAGCTATGGCTACACCTTC,CASKIQGDSYGYTF
TRBV7-8,.,TRBJ2-7,.,TGTGCCAGCAGCGTCGGGGTTTCCTACGAGCAGTACTTC,CASSVGVSYEQYF
TRBV3-1/TRBV3-2,.,TRBJ1-6,.,TGTGCCAGCAGCCAAGTATCGACAGCAAATTCACCCCTCCACTTT,CASSQVSTANSPLHF
TRBV3-1/TRBV3-2,.,TRBJ1-6,.,TGTGCCAGCAGCCAAGTCGGGGGCTATAATTCACCCCTCCACTTT,CASSQVGGYNSPLHF
TRBV20-1,.,TRBJ1-1,.,TGCAGTGCTAGGGCCAACACTGAAGCTTTCTTT,CSARANTEAFF
TRBV24-1,few,TRBJ2-1,TRBD2,TGTGCCACCAGTGACTGGACTAGCGGGAGAGATGAGCAGTTCTTC,CATSDWTSGRDEQFF
TRBV3-1/TRBV3-2,.,TRBJ1-5,.,TGTGCCAGCAGTCGGGGGTATAGCAATCAGCCCCAGCATTTT,CASSRGYSNQPQHF
TRBV6-1,.,TRBJ1-4,TRBD1,TGTGCCAGCAGTGGGACAGGGTTGGGGTATTCAACTAATGAAAAACTGTTTTTT,CASSGTGLGYSTNEKLFF
TRBV28,.,TRBJ1-4,.,TGTGCCAGCAGTTTATGGACAGGAGGTGAAAAACTGTTTTTT,CASSLWTGGEKLFF
TRBV4-2,.,TRBJ2-3,TRBD2,TGTGCCAGCAGCCAAGCTGGGACTAGCGGGGCCACAGATACGCAGTATTTT,CASSQAGTSGATDTQYF
TRBV19,.,TRBJ2-3,.,TGTGCCAGTAGTATGGGTGGGGGAGGATCAGATACGCAGTATTTT,CASSMGGGGSDTQYF
TRBV25-1,.,TRBJ2-3,TRBD2,TGTGCCAGCAGCCCATTACTAGCGGGAGGCCGAGGGTCGACGCAGTATTTT,CASSPLLAGGRGSTQYF
TRBV19,.,TRBJ1-1,.,TGTGCCAGTACCCGCGGGGGCATGAACACTGAAGCTTTCTTT,CASTRGGMNTEAFF
TRBV6-1,.,TRBJ1-2,TRBD1,TGTGCCAGCAGTGCCTCCCCCGGGACAGGGGGCATCTATGGCTACACCTTC,CASSASPGTGGIYGYTF
TRBV28,once,TRBJ1-5,TRBD1,TGTGCCAGCAGGCGACAGGGGGTCCATAGCAATCAGCCCCAGCATTTT,CASRRQGVHSNQPQHF
TRBV7-8,.,TRBJ2-1,.,TGTGCCAGCAGCTTAATAGGGGGCTCCTACAATGAGCAGTTCTTC,CASSLIGGSYNEQFF
TRBV7-2,once,TRBJ2-2,.,TGTGCCAGCAGCTTACAGGGGGGAGTTAACACCGGGGAGCTGTTTTTT,CASSLQGGVNTGELFF
TRBV28,.,TRBJ2-6,TRBD1,TGTGCCAGCAACAACAGGGGTTATGGGGCCAACGTCCTGACTTTC,CASNNRGYGANVLTF
TRBV10-3,once,TRBJ2-5,.,TGTGCCACCGGAACTAACAGGGTCGGGGAGACCCAGTACTTC,CATGTNRVGETQYF
TRBV3-1/TRBV3-2,.,TRBJ1-2,TRBD1,TGTGCCAGCAGCCGCTCGGGACAGGGTTCTCATGGCTACACCTTC,CASSRSGQGSHGYTF
TRBV18,.,TRBJ1-1,TRBD1,TGTGCCAGCTCAGCTCGACAGGGATCAAACACTGAAGCTTTCTTT,CASSARQGSNTEAFF
TRBV6-5,.,TRBJ2-1,TRBD2,TGTGCCAGCAGCCGGCGGGGGGGCGCCTACAATGAGCAGTTCTTC,CASSRRGGAYNEQFF